This T cell receptor (beta chain) was captured by sequencing in a study of sequential checkpoint blockade in melanoma. Losses at the gene ends were 1 base for V and 4 bases for J; bases not matched to a gene: 6. Germline CDR1 and CDR2: MDHEN and SYDVKM. The CDR3 runs 16 residues. Treatment denoted: randomized to nivolumab then ipilimumab (arm A) or the reverse (arm B). DNA-damaging chemotherapy had not been given to any patient beforehand. Generated by immunoSEQ multiplex PCR, the TCRdb table keeps only in-frame clones and is missing some. Among under 20,000 clones listed, around 77% were seen once. The TCR sequence derives from a human donor with melanoma. Material: CD8+ T cells sorted from blood (inferred from file names), obtained from a patient given nivolumab and ipilimumab in sequence. The rearrangement joins TRBV28 to TRBJ2-1, with 8 bases identical to TRBD1. CDR3 sequence reads: CASSLYGTGEYNEQFF. DNA of the CDR3: TGTGCCAGCAGTTTATATGGGACAGGAGAATACAATGAGCAGTTCTTC. Using reference TRBV28 and TRBJ2-1 for the parts outside the CDR3, the full variable domain is DVKVTQSSRYLVKRTGEKVFLECVQDMDHENMFWYRQDPGLGLRLIYFSYDVKMKEKGDIPEGYSVSREKKERFSLILESASTNQTSMYLCASSLYGTGEYNEQFFGPGTRLTVL.